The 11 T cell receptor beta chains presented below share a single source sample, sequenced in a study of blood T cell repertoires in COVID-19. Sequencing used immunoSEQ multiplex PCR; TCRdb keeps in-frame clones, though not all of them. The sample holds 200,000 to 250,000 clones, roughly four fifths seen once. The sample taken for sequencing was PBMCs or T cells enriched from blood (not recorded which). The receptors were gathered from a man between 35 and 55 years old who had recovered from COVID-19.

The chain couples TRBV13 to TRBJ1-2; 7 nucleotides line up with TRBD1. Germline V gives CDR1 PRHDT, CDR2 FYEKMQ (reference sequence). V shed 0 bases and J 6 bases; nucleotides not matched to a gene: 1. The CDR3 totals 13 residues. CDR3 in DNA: TGTGCCAGCAGCTTAGGGACAGGGAATGGCTACACCTTC. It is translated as CASSLGTGNGYTF.

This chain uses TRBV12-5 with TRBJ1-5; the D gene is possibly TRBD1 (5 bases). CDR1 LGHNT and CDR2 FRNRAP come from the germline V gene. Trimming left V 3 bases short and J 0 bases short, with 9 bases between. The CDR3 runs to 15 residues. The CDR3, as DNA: TGTGCTAGTGGTTTAGGAGACAGTAGCAATCAGCCCCAGCATTTT. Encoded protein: CASGLGDSSNQPQHF.

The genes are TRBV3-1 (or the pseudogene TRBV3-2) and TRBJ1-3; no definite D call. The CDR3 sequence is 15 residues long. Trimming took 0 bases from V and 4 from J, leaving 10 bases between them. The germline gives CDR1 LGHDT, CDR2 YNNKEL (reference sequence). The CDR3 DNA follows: TGTGCCAGCAGCCAAGATCGGGTCGGAGGAAACACCATATATTTT. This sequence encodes CASSQDRVGGNTIYF.

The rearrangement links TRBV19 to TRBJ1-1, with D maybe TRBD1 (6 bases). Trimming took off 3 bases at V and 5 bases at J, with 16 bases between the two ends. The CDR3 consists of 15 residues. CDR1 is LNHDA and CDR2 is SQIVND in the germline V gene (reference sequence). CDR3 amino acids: CASSMVGGGATEAFF. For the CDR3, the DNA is TGTGCCAGTAGTATGGTTGGTGGGGGCGCAACTGAAGCTTTCTTT.

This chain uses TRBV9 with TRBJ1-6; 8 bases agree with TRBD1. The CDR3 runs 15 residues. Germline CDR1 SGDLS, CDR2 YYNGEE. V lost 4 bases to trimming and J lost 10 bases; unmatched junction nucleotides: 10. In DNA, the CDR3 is TGTGCCAGCAGCTACGAAGACAGGGGCGAATCACCCCTCCACTTT. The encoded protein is CASSYEDRGESPLHF.

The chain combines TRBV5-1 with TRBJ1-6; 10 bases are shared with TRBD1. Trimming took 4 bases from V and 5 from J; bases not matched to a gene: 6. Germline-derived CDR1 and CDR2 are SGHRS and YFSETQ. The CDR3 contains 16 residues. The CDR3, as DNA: TGCGCCAGCAGCCGGACGACAGGGGGCAATAATTCACCCCTCCACTTT. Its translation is CASSRTTGGNNSPLHF.

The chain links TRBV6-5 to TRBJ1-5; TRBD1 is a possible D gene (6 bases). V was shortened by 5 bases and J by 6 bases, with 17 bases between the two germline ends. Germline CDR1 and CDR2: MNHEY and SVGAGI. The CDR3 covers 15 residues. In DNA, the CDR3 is TGTGCCAGCAGTCCCAACCGGGGGGCGGCTCAGCCCCAGCATTTT. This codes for CASSPNRGAAQPQHF.

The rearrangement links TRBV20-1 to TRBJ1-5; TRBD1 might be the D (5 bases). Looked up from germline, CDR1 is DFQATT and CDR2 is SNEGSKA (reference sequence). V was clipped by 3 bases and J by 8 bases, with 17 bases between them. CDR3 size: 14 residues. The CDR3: CSASRREDSEPQHF. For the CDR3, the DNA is TGCAGTGCTAGTCGCAGGGAGGATTCGGAGCCCCAGCATTTT.

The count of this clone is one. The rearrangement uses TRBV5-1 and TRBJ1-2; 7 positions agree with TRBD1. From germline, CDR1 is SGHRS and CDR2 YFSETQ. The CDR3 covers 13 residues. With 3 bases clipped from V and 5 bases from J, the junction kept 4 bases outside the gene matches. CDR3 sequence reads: CASSWGQFYGYTF. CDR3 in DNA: TGCGCCAGCAGCTGGGGACAGTTTTATGGCTACACCTTC.

CDR3 residues: CASSEGSYGYTF. CDR3 DNA: TGTGCCAGCTCGGAGGGCTCCTATGGCTACACCTTC. The genes are TRBV2 and TRBJ1-2; no definite D call. CDR1 SNHLY and CDR2 FYNNEI come from the germline V gene. Deletions cut 8 bases from V and 4 bases from J, with 11 bases between. The CDR3 is 12 residues long. Full variable domain (missing parts from reference TRBV2 and TRBJ1-2): EPEVTQTPSHQVTQMGQEVILRCVPISNHLYFYWYRQILGQKVEFLVSFYNNEISEKSEIFDDQFSVERPDGSNFTLKIRSTKLEDSAMYFCASSEGSYGYTFGSGTRLTVV.

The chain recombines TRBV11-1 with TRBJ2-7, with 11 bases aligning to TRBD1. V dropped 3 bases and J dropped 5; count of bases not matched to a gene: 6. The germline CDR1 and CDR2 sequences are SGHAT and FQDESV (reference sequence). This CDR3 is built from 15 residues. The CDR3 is CASSFGQGARNEQYF. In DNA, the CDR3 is TGTGCCAGCAGCTTCGGACAGGGGGCGAGAAACGAGCAGTACTTC.